This TCR beta chain came from a study of T cell responses to AZD1222 COVID-19 vaccine. The CDR3 is 13 amino acids. The V gene lost 3 bases and the J gene lost 7 bases, with 12 bases spanning the gap. Germline V lookup: CDR1 LGHDT, CDR2 YNNKEL (reference sequence). Assay: immunoSEQ multiplex PCR; the TCRdb copy retains only in-frame clones and omits some. The table lists more than 150,000 clones, approximately 92% of them singletons. J is TRBJ1-2 and V is TRBV3-1 (or the pseudogene TRBV3-2); weak D call: TRBD1 (5 bases). Sequencing was performed on peripheral blood, taken on day 0 of AZD1222 vaccination. The TCR was taken from an adult in good health. The CDR3 reads CASSQGTRGGYTF. DNA of the CDR3: TGTGCCAGCAGCCAGGGGACCCGGGGTGGCTACACCTTC.